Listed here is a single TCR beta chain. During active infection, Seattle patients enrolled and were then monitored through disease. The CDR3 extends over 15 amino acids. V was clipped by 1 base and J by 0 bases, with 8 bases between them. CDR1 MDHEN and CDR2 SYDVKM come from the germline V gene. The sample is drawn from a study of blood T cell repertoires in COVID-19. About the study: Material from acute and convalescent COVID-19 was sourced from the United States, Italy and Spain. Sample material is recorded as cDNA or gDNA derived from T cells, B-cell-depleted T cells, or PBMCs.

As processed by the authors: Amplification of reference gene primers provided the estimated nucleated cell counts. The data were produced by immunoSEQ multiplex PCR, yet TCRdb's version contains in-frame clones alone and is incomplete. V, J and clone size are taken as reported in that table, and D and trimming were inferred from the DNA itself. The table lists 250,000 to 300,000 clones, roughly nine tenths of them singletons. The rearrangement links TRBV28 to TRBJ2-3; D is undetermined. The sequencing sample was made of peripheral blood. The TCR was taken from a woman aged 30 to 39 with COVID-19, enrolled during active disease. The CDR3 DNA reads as TGTGCCAGCAGTTTATACTTCCTAAGCACAGATACGCAGTATTTT. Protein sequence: CASSLYFLSTDTQYF.